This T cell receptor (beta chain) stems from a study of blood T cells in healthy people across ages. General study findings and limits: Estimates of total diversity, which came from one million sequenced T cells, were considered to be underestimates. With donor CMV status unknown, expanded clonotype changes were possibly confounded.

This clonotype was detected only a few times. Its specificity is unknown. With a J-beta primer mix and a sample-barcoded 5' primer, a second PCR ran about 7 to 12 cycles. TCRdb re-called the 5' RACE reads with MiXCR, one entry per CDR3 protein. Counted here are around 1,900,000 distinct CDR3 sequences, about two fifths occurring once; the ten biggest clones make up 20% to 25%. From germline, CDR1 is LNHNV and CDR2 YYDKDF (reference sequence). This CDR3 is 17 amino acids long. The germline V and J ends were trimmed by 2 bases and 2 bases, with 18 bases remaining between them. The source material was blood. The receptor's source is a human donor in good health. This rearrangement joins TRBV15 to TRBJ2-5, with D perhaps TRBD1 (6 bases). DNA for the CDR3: TGTGCCACCAGCAGATATCGGGACAACCCCCTTCAAGAGACCCAGTACTTC. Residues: CATSRYRDNPLQETQYF.